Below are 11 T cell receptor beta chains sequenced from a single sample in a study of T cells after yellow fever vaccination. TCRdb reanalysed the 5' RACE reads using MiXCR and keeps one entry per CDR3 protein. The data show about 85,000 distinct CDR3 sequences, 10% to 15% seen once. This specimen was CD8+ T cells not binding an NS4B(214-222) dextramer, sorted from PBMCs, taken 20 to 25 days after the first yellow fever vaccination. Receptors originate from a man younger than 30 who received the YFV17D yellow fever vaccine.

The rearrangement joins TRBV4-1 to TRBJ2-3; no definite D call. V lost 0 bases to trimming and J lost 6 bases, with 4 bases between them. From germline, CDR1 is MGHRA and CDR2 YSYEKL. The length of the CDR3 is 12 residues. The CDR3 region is CASSQEWDTQYF. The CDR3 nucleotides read TGCGCCAGCAGCCAAGAGTGGGATACGCAGTATTTT.

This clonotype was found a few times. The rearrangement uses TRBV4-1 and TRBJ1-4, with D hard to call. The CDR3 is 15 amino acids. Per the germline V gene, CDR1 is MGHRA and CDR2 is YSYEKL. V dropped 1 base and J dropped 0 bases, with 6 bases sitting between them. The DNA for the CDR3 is TGCGCCAGCAGCCAAGTGATGGCAACTAATGAAAAACTGTTTTTT. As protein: CASSQVMATNEKLFF.

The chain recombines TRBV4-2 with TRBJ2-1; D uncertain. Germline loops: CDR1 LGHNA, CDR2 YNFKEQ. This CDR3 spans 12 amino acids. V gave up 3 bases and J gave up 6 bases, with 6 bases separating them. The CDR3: CASSQTVNEQFF. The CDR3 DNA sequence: TGTGCCAGCAGCCAGACTGTCAATGAGCAGTTCTTC.

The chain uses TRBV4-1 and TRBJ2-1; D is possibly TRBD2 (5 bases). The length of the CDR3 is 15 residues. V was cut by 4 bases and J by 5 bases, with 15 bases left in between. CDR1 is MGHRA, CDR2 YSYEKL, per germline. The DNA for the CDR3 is TGCGCCAGCAGCCCAGACGCAGGACTTAACAATGAGCAGTTCTTC. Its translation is CASSPDAGLNNEQFF.

This CDR3 reads CASSFAGNGYTF. The CDR3 DNA is TGTGCCAGCAGCTTCGCAGGGAATGGCTACACCTTC. V and J are TRBV7-6 and TRBJ1-2, with D perhaps TRBD1 (5 bases). Germline values: CDR1 SGHVS, CDR2 FNYEAQ. The CDR3 totals 12 residues. V lost 3 bases, J lost 6 bases, and 8 bases lay in between.

In DNA form, the CDR3 reads TGTGCCAGCAGCTTTCGGGTCCAAGAGACCCAGTACTTC. Protein sequence: CASSFRVQETQYF. The rearrangement joins TRBV7-9 to TRBJ2-5; no definite D call. The germline gives CDR1 SEHNR, CDR2 FQNEAQ (reference sequence). This CDR3 contains 13 residues. V gave up 3 bases and J gave up 1 base, with 6 bases separating them.

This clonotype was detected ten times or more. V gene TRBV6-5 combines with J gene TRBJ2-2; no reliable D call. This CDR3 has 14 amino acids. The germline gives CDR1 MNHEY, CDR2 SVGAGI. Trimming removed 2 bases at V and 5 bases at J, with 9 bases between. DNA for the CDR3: TGTGCCAGCAGTTACCGACATCCGACCGGGGAGCTGTTTTTT. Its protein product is CASSYRHPTGELFF.

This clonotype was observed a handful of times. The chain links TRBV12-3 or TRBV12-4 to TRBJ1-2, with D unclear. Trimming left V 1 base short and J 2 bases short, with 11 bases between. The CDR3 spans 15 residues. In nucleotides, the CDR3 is TGTGCCAGCAGTTTAGAAGTTAGCCCCAACTATGGCTACACCTTC. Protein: CASSLEVSPNYGYTF.

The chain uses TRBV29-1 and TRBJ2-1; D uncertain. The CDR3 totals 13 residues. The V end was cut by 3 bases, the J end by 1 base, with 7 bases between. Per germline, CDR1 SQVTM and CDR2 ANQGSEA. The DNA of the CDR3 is TGCAGCGTTGAGCTAGAATCCTACAATGAGCAGTTCTTC. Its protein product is CSVELESYNEQFF.

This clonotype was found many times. The DNA of the CDR3 is TGCAGCGTTGAAGCGGACAGGGAGGGACACAATGAGCAGTTCTTC. Amino acids: CSVEADREGHNEQFF. The genes are TRBV29-1 and TRBJ2-1; D is perhaps TRBD1 (8 bases). CDR1 is SQVTM, CDR2 ANQGSEA, per germline. Trimming took off 1 base at V and 5 bases at J, with 15 bases between the two ends. This CDR3 is built from 15 residues.

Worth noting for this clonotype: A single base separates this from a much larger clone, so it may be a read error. The CDR3 DNA is TGTGCCACCAGTGACTCGATTCCAGGGACTGGGACCGGGGAGCTGTTTTTT. Its translation: CATSDSIPGTGTGELFF. The chain employs TRBV6-4 and TRBJ2-2; D is possibly TRBD2 (6 bases). The CDR3 is made up of 17 amino acids. Germline CDR1 and CDR2: MRHNA and SNTAGT.